The present T cell receptor beta chain was sequenced within a study of T cells after yellow fever vaccination. TCRdb re-analysed the 5' RACE reads in MiXCR, keeping a single row per CDR3 protein. This sample has a few hundred thousand distinct CDR3 sequences, with roughly 8.6% found just once. CDR3 size: 14 residues. Trimming took 5 bases from V and 7 from J, leaving 17 bases between them. Germline CDR1 MGHRA, CDR2 YSYEKL. The specimen comprised PBMCs, sampled about 41 days after the first yellow fever vaccination. The chain couples TRBV4-1 to TRBJ1-2; TRBD1 is a possible D gene (5 bases). This receptor was obtained from a man between 18 and 29 years old who received the YFV17D yellow fever vaccine. Here the CDR3 DNA reads TGCGCCAGCAGCGGGGTCGACCCGGGGGGTGGCTACACCTTC. Its protein product is CASSGVDPGGGYTF.